This TCR beta chain appears in the sequencing data of a study of type 1 regulatory T cells. TCRdb independently ran MiXCR on the reads; one entry per CDR3 protein. Seen here are about 42,000 distinct CDR3 sequences, more than 10% observed once, and the top ten hold approximately 8%. In regard to this clonotype: The antigen is unknown.

Trimming cost V 4 bases and J 3 bases; bases outside gene matches: 8. CDR3 length: 16 residues. The germline CDR1 and CDR2 sequences are SGHRS and YFSETQ. This TCR derives from a human donor in good health. The chain recombines TRBV5-1 with TRBJ1-3; the match to TRBD1 covers 9 bases. Sequenced input: cultured non-Tr1 T cells, either the whole culture or a sorted T cell fraction (not recorded which). CDR3: CASSPTGTGFGNTIYF. In DNA form, the CDR3 reads TGCGCCAGCAGCCCGACCGGGACAGGGTTTGGAAACACCATATATTTT. Full variable domain (outside the CDR3, taken from reference TRBV5-1 and TRBJ1-3): KAGVTQTPRYLIKTRGQQVTLSCSPISGHRSVSWYQQTPGQGLQFLFEYFSETQRNKGNFPGRFSGRQFSNSRSEMNVSTLELGDSALYLCASSPTGTGFGNTIYFGEGSWLTVV.